These 28 T cell receptor beta chains were all obtained from the same sample, sequenced in a study of blood T cell repertoires in COVID-19. Only in-frame clones appear in the TCRdb table, and some are missing; sequencing was by immunoSEQ multiplex PCR. The sample shows about 190,000 clones, approximately 92% of them seen only once. The specimen was peripheral blood. These receptors all come from a man aged 50-59 years with acute or convalescent COVID-19.

The chain couples TRBV7-9 to TRBJ2-6; 9 bases line up with TRBD1. Trimming took 1 base from V and 1 from J; bases not matched to a gene: 5. The CDR3 runs to 18 residues. CDR1 SEHNR and CDR2 FQNEAQ come from the germline V gene (reference sequence). The chain's CDR3 is CASSLGGQGGSGANVLTF. The CDR3 DNA sequence: TGTGCCAGCAGCTTAGGGGGACAGGGAGGATCTGGGGCCAACGTCCTGACTTTC.

The chain couples TRBV9 to TRBJ1-5, with D possibly TRBD1 on 6 matching bases. V was trimmed by 4 bases and J by 6 bases, leaving 8 bases between them. Germline assignment: CDR1 SGDLS and CDR2 YYNGEE. The CDR3 has 12 residues. CDR3 sequence (DNA): TGTGCCAGCAGCCGAGGGGGTCAGCCCCAGCATTTT. It yields the protein CASSRGGQPQHF.

CDR3 bases: TGCGCCAGCAGCTTGGCAGGGCCCGGGGAGCTGTTTTTT. Translating it yields CASSLAGPGELFF. The J gene is TRBJ2-2, the V gene TRBV5-1; maybe TRBD1 (5 bases). V was cut by 0 bases and J by 6 bases, with 6 bases left in between. This CDR3 region has 13 residues. The germline gives CDR1 SGHRS, CDR2 YFSETQ.

The genes are TRBV28 and TRBJ1-5, with a possible D match to TRBD1 (5 bases). Trimming removed 5 bases at V and 5 bases at J, with 28 bases between. The CDR3 has 19 residues. Germline loops: CDR1 MDHEN, CDR2 SYDVKM. CDR3 in amino acids: CASSLTLTREPGVDQPQHF. CDR3 nucleotide sequence: TGTGCCAGCAGTCTGACTTTAACGAGAGAACCGGGGGTGGATCAGCCCCAGCATTTT.

This rearrangement joins TRBV19 to TRBJ2-3, with no clear D. In germline, CDR1 is LNHDA, CDR2 SQIVND (reference sequence). The V and J ends lost 2 bases and 0 bases respectively, with 9 bases between them. The CDR3 runs 15 residues. The CDR3 DNA reads as TGTGCCAGTAGTATATTTCAAACTAGCACAGATACGCAGTATTTT. Translation: CASSIFQTSTDTQYF.

This clone was observed a few times. This chain joins TRBV19 and TRBJ1-5; a weak D match, TRBD1 (6 bases). The V gene lost 6 bases and the J gene lost 5 bases, with 20 bases spanning the gap. Germline V gene lookup returns CDR1 LNHDA and CDR2 SQIVND (reference sequence). CDR3 length: 16 residues. The CDR3 spells CASSPLAGTHYQPQHF. CDR3 DNA sequence: TGTGCCAGTAGCCCCCTAGCCGGGACACATTATCAGCCCCAGCATTTT. The full variable domain, its missing parts supplied by reference TRBV19 and TRBJ1-5, is DGGITQSPKYLFRKEGQNVTLSCEQNLNHDAMYWYRQDPGQGLRLIYYSQIVNDFQKGDIAEGYSVSREKKESFPLTVTSAQKNPTAFYLCASSPLAGTHYQPQHFGDGTRLSIL.

Worth noting for this clone: Other DNA variants within this sample encode the same CDR3. The chain employs TRBV18 and TRBJ2-2, with unresolved D. The V end lost 3 bases, the J end lost 1 base, and 6 bases lay between the germline ends. There are 14 residues in the CDR3. Per the germline V gene, CDR1 is KGHSH and CDR2 is LQKENI. The CDR3 protein is CASSPGRNTGELFF. The DNA for the CDR3 is TGTGCCAGCTCACCGGGCAGGAACACCGGGGAGCTGTTTTTT. The entire variable domain, with the rest obtained from reference TRBV18 and TRBJ2-2, is as follows: NAGVMQNPRHLVRRRGQEARLRCSPMKGHSHVYWYRQLPEEGLKFMVYLQKENIIDESGMPKERFSAEFPKEGPSILRIQQVVRGDSAAYFCASSPGRNTGELFFGEGSRLTVL.

The gene calls are TRBV7-9 and TRBJ2-1; 8 bases map to TRBD2. The V gene's germline CDR1 is SEHNR and CDR2 FQNEAQ (reference sequence). This CDR3 spans 14 amino acids. J lost 8 bases, V lost 0 bases, and 3 bases had no gene match. As DNA, the CDR3 is TGTGCCAGCAGCTTAGCGACTAGCGCGGATGAGCAGTTCTTC. Protein product: CASSLATSADEQFF.

This clone was recorded once. The V gene is TRBV29-1, the J gene TRBJ1-1; D is unresolved. The CDR3 totals 16 residues. Trimming stripped 4 bases from V and 1 base from J, with 19 bases between. Germline CDR1 reads SQVTM; CDR2 reads ANQGSEA. The chain's CDR3 is CSVVAGGWRTNTEAFF. CDR3 in DNA: TGCAGCGTTGTTGCAGGAGGTTGGCGTACGAACACTGAAGCTTTCTTT.

The chain links TRBV4-3 to TRBJ1-2, with 9 bases matching TRBD1. The trim removed 1 base at V and 5 bases at J, leaving 8 bases unmatched. The CDR3 is 16 residues long. Germline CDR1 and CDR2: LGHNA and YSLEER. As DNA, the CDR3 is TGCGCCAGCAGCCAAGGCCAGGACAGGGGATGGTATGGCTACACCTTC. Residues: CASSQGQDRGWYGYTF.

V gene TRBV9 combines with J gene TRBJ2-2, with 12 bases lining up with TRBD2. Germline V gives CDR1 SGDLS, CDR2 YYNGEE. V shed 6 bases, J shed 2 bases, and the junction held 2 bases outside the gene matches. This CDR3 is built from 15 residues. CDR3 protein: CASKTSGGNTGELFF. CDR3 sequence (DNA): TGTGCCAGCAAGACTAGCGGGGGAAACACCGGGGAGCTGTTTTTT.

The chain recombines TRBV3-1 (or the pseudogene TRBV3-2) with TRBJ1-6, with D unclear. The V end lost 6 bases, the J end lost 0 bases, and 15 bases lay between the germline ends. The CDR3 contains 17 residues. Germline V gene lookup returns CDR1 LGHDT and CDR2 YNNKEL (reference sequence). The CDR3 DNA is TGTGCCAGCAGTGAGACATCGGCGAGCTCCTATAATTCACCCCTCCACTTT. It is translated as CASSETSASSYNSPLHF.

The chain is built from TRBV27 and TRBJ1-5, with TRBD1 matching 11 bases. The CDR3 is made up of 19 amino acids. CDR1 and CDR2 (germline): MNHEY, SMNVEV (reference sequence). V shed 7 bases and J 4 bases; nucleotides not matched to a gene: 18. The CDR3 spells CASTWGGQGARSMNQPQHF. The CDR3 nucleotides are TGTGCCAGCACCTGGGGAGGACAGGGGGCCCGAAGCATGAATCAGCCCCAGCATTTT.

The chain has TRBV5-4 and TRBJ2-3; possible D gene TRBD2, 7 bases. Trimming cost V 4 bases and J 4 bases, with 16 bases left between them. Looked up from germline, CDR1 is SGHNT and CDR2 is YYREEE (reference sequence). The CDR3 is 15 amino acids. The CDR3 coding sequence is TGTGCCAGCAGCAACCGGGGGGCGGGAGCAGATACGCAGTATTTT. This gives the protein CASSNRGAGADTQYF. The full variable domain, in which reference TRBV5-4 and TRBJ2-3 provide the parts outside the CDR3, is ETGVTQSPTHLIKTRGQQVTLRCSSQSGHNTVSWYQQALGQGPQFIFQYYREEENGRGNFPPRFSGLQFPNYSSELNVNALELDDSALYLCASSNRGAGADTQYFGPGTRLTVL.

The gene calls are TRBV27 and TRBJ2-1, with TRBD2 matching over 14 bases. The CDR3 has 21 amino acids. Germline values: CDR1 MNHEY, CDR2 SMNVEV (reference sequence). V lost 0 bases, J lost 0 bases, and 10 bases stayed unmatched. The CDR3, as DNA: TGTGCCAGCAGTTTATCGGGACAGACTAGCGGGAGGGCGAGCTCCTACAATGAGCAGTTCTTC. As protein: CASSLSGQTSGRASSYNEQFF.

V is TRBV19 and J is TRBJ2-2; D may be TRBD2 (5 bases). The CDR3 sequence is 13 residues long. CDR1 is LNHDA, CDR2 SQIVND, per germline (reference sequence). Trimming left V 6 bases short and J 3 bases short, with 8 bases between. This CDR3 reads CASRTLDTGELFF. In nucleotides, the CDR3 is TGTGCCAGTAGGACACTAGACACCGGGGAGCTGTTTTTT.

The CDR3 coding sequence is TGTGCCAGCAGCCGCAGGGGTGGTGAAGCTTTCTTT. It yields the protein CASSRRGGEAFF. V usage is TRBV27 and J usage is TRBJ1-1, with D perhaps matching TRBD1 (6 bases). CDR3 length: 12 amino acids. The germline V gene has CDR1 MNHEY and CDR2 SMNVEV (reference sequence). Trimming left V 6 bases short and J 7 bases short, with 12 bases between.

The gene calls are TRBV6-1 and TRBJ1-6, with D possibly TRBD1 on 6 matching bases. The CDR3 loop spans 15 amino acids. Germline CDR1 MNHNS, CDR2 SASEGT. Trimming left V 1 base short and J 9 bases short, with 13 bases between. The CDR3 region is CASSEVEGGASPLHF. DNA of the CDR3: TGTGCCAGCAGTGAAGTGGAAGGGGGAGCTTCACCCCTCCACTTT.

The CDR3 bases are TGTGCCAGCAGCGTAGTACTAGCGAACTACAATGAGCAGTTCTTC. Protein: CASSVVLANYNEQFF. The chain carries TRBV9 and TRBJ2-1; 7 positions agree with TRBD2. The J segment lost 3 bases and the V segment lost 0 bases, leaving 3 bases of the junction unmatched. The CDR3 sequence is 15 residues long. CDR1 is SGDLS and CDR2 is YYNGEE in the germline V gene.

The chain uses TRBV9 and TRBJ2-1; the match to TRBD2 covers 11 bases. The junction had 7 bases not matched to a gene; V was cut back by 4 bases and J by 7 bases. The length of the CDR3 is 15 residues. CDR1 and CDR2 (germline): SGDLS, YYNGEE. CDR3 amino acids: CASSPRTSGWNEQFF. Written as DNA, the CDR3 is TGTGCCAGCAGCCCCCGGACTAGCGGGTGGAATGAGCAGTTCTTC.

The chain links TRBV7-3 to TRBJ1-6, with D maybe TRBD1 (6 bases). V lost 5 bases and J lost 8, with 19 bases in between. Germline CDR1 reads SGHTA; CDR2 reads FQGTGA. The CDR3 runs to 16 residues. CDR3 nucleotides: TGTGCCAGCAGCCTTAGGCCCCCCGGACAGTATTCACCCCTCCACTTT. Protein product: CASSLRPPGQYSPLHF.

The chain uses TRBV5-5 and TRBJ1-5; 8 positions match TRBD1. This CDR3 region has 14 residues. V lost 3 bases, J lost 4 bases, and 3 bases stayed unmatched. The V gene's germline CDR1 is SGHKS and CDR2 YYEKEE (reference sequence). CDR3: CASSYGQGNQPQHF. In DNA, the CDR3 is TGTGCCAGCAGCTATGGACAGGGAAATCAGCCCCAGCATTTT. The full variable domain, rest sourced from reference TRBV5-5 and TRBJ1-5, is DAGVTQSPTHLIKTRGQQVTLRCSPISGHKSVSWYQQVLGQGPQFIFQYYEKEERGRGNFPDRFSARQFPNYSSELNVNALLLGDSALYLCASSYGQGNQPQHFGDGTRLSIL.

The chain employs TRBV7-9 and TRBJ1-5; 10 bases fit TRBD1. V trimming: 5 bases; J trimming: 7 bases; junction bases outside the gene matches: 8. Germline V gene data show CDR1 as SEHNR and CDR2 as FQNEAQ (reference sequence). This CDR3 has 15 amino acids. For the CDR3, the DNA is TGTGCCAGCAGCCCCGGGACAGGGGATTTGCAGCCCCAGCATTTT. Translation: CASSPGTGDLQPQHF.

This chain links TRBV29-1 with TRBJ1-1; D gene ambiguous. Trimming stripped 2 bases from V and 2 bases from J, with 9 bases between. The germline V gene has CDR1 SQVTM and CDR2 ANQGSEA. The CDR3 loop spans 13 amino acids. CDR3 sequence reads: CSVEQRINTEAFF. CDR3 nucleotide sequence: TGCAGCGTTGAACAGCGCATCAACACTGAAGCTTTCTTT.

This sequence joins TRBV9 and TRBJ1-6; 10 positions agree with TRBD1. This CDR3 contains 16 residues. Germline CDR1 SGDLS, CDR2 YYNGEE. V lost 0 bases, J lost 7 bases, and 4 bases stayed unmatched. This chain's CDR3 is CASSVGDRGGNSPLHF. CDR3 nucleotides: TGTGCCAGCAGCGTAGGGGACAGGGGCGGGAATTCACCCCTCCACTTT.

This rearrangement joins TRBV29-1 to TRBJ1-1; a weak D match, TRBD1 (6 bases). Germline values: CDR1 SQVTM, CDR2 ANQGSEA. Trimming took off 7 bases at V and 4 bases at J, with 16 bases between the two ends. This CDR3 is 13 amino acids long. The CDR3 is CSGDSRGFTEAFF. The DNA of the CDR3 is TGCAGCGGAGACTCAAGGGGGTTCACTGAAGCTTTCTTT.

The chain couples TRBV5-4 to TRBJ2-7, with 7 nucleotides matching TRBD2. Per the germline V gene, CDR1 is SGHNT and CDR2 is YYREEE (reference sequence). Unmatched junction bases numbered 8, after V lost 4 bases and J lost 1 base. This CDR3 contains 15 residues. The CDR3 sequence is CASSRGAGVSYEQYV. Written as DNA, the CDR3 is TGTGCCAGCAGCCGAGGGGCGGGGGTGTCCTACGAGCAGTACGTC.

This clone was counted only a few times. The chain has TRBV11-2 and TRBJ1-6; TRBD1 matches 7 bases. The CDR3 covers 14 residues. Losses at the gene ends were 2 bases for V and 9 bases for J; bases not matched to a gene: 4. Germline values: CDR1 SGHAT, CDR2 FQNNGV. CDR3 region: CASSLRSGGSPLHF. As DNA, the CDR3 is TGTGCCAGCAGCTTAAGGTCAGGGGGTTCACCCCTCCACTTT.